This T cell receptor beta chain was found in a study of PD-L1 blockade in urothelial cancer. Study in general: The analyses of blood took place 3 weeks (second dose) and 6 weeks after treatment start.

The CDR3 is 16 residues long. The germline gives CDR1 SGHTA, CDR2 FQGNSA. J gave up 6 bases and V 2 bases, and 12 bases lay outside the gene matches. The assay was immunoSEQ multiplex PCR, and TCRdb's table has in-frame clones only and misses some. The sample lists roughly 60,000 clones; more than 65% were seen once. Metastatic or locally advanced urothelial carcinoma was present in the patients. Regarding this clone: As yet, its antigen is unknown.

The study, taken as a whole, reports: Clones that were tumor-associated expanded more in the blood of durable-benefit patients at 3 weeks.

This TCR derives from a man between 65 and 85 years old with urothelial cancer. The sample consisted of PBMCs, taken around atezolizumab (anti-PD-L1) treatment. J is TRBJ1-2 and V is TRBV7-2; TRBD1 matches at 7 bases. CDR3 region: CASSLSRGGAGHGYTF. The CDR3 nucleotides read TGTGCCAGCAGCTTATCCCGAGGGGGCGCGGGTCATGGCTACACCTTC.